This is a list of T cell receptor beta chains from one sample in a study of breast tumors, draining lymph nodes, adjacent tissues. Each CDR3 protein is one row after TCRdb ran MiXCR on the multiplex PCR reads. The repertoire holds approximately 130,000 distinct CDR3 sequences, roughly 20% seen once, with over 2% in the top ten. The sample taken for sequencing was axillary lymph node tissue. The receptor source for this set is a female donor with breast cancer. Some clones in this sample may be carry-over from other donors' samples. Both conserved end residues are part of each CDR3. The D gene is left open where the match is weak. A clone size is listed for some rows: how often the clone was seen (once, few, many), or a class if it is expanded.

clone_size: many; v_call: TRBV7-9; d_call: TRBD1; j_call: TRBJ1-5; cdr3_aa: CASSRTGDNQPQHF; cdr3_nt: TGTGCCAGCAGCCGGACAGGGGATAATCAGCCCCAGCATTTT
clone_size: many; v_call: TRBV20-1; d_call: TRBD2; j_call: TRBJ2-7; cdr3_aa: CSARPSGTSGRLYEQYF; cdr3_nt: TGCAGTGCTAGACCCTCCGGGACTAGCGGGAGACTCTACGAGCAGTACTTC
clone_size: many; v_call: TRBV7-9; d_call: -; j_call: TRBJ2-1; cdr3_aa: CASTPAEAASYNEQFF; cdr3_nt: TGTGCCAGCACCCCCGCCGAAGCGGCCTCCTACAATGAGCAGTTCTTC
clone_size: many; v_call: TRBV20-1; d_call: -; j_call: TRBJ2-7; cdr3_aa: CSASNQGHEQYF; cdr3_nt: TGCAGTGCTAGTAACCAGGGGCACGAGCAGTACTTC
clone_size: many; v_call: TRBV6-5; d_call: -; j_call: TRBJ1-6; cdr3_aa: CASSTGRNSPLHF; cdr3_nt: TGTGCCAGCAGTACAGGGAGGAATTCACCCCTCCACTTT
clone_size: -; v_call: TRBV7-2; d_call: -; j_call: TRBJ2-5; cdr3_aa: CASGSLGSGTQYF; cdr3_nt: TGTGCCAGCGGCTCCCTGGGGAGCGGGACCCAGTACTTC
clone_size: -; v_call: TRBV27; d_call: TRBD2; j_call: TRBJ2-1; cdr3_aa: CASRLTSSPGLAHIWGSYNEQFF; cdr3_nt: TGTGCCAGCAGACTTACTTCCTCTCCGGGACTAGCTCACATCTGGGGCTCCTACAATGAGCAGTTCTTC
clone_size: many; v_call: TRBV6-5; d_call: TRBD2; j_call: TRBJ2-7; cdr3_aa: CASRDPSGGSYEQYF; cdr3_nt: TGTGCCAGCAGAGATCCTAGCGGAGGCTCCTACGAGCAGTACTTC
clone_size: -; v_call: TRBV7-2; d_call: -; j_call: TRBJ1-1; cdr3_aa: CASSFNRPLGTEAFF; cdr3_nt: TGTGCCAGCAGCTTTAACAGGCCCTTGGGCACTGAAGCTTTCTTT
clone_size: -; v_call: TRBV5-1; d_call: TRBD1; j_call: TRBJ2-5; cdr3_aa: CASSLGQGEGQETQYF; cdr3_nt: TGCGCCAGCAGCTTAGGACAGGGCGAGGGCCAAGAGACCCAGTACTTC
clone_size: many; v_call: TRBV7-2; d_call: -; j_call: TRBJ2-5; cdr3_aa: CASSLGGQGRETQYF; cdr3_nt: TGTGCCAGCAGCCTAGGGGGGCAGGGGAGAGAGACCCAGTACTTC
clone_size: many; v_call: TRBV5-6; d_call: -; j_call: TRBJ2-7; cdr3_aa: CASSSGLQYYEQYF; cdr3_nt: TGTGCCAGCAGCTCGGGACTGCAGTACTACGAGCAGTACTTC
clone_size: many; v_call: TRBV7-3; d_call: TRBD2; j_call: TRBJ2-3; cdr3_aa: CASSFPLAGDTQYF; cdr3_nt: TGTGCCAGCAGCTTCCCCTTAGCGGGAGATACGCAGTATTTT
clone_size: many; v_call: TRBV18; d_call: -; j_call: TRBJ1-3; cdr3_aa: CASSPWDGYSGNTIYF; cdr3_nt: TGTGCCAGCTCACCATGGGACGGATACTCTGGAAACACCATATATTTT
clone_size: many; v_call: TRBV12-3/TRBV12-4; d_call: -; j_call: TRBJ2-5; cdr3_aa: CASSLGLADQETQYF; cdr3_nt: TGTGCCAGCAGTTTAGGGCTAGCAGATCAAGAGACCCAGTACTTC
clone_size: many; v_call: TRBV19; d_call: -; j_call: TRBJ2-7; cdr3_aa: CASSIGGSGHEQYF; cdr3_nt: TGTGCCAGTAGTATAGGGGGGAGTGGCCACGAGCAGTACTTC
clone_size: many; v_call: TRBV4-1; d_call: TRBD1; j_call: TRBJ1-2; cdr3_aa: CASSQTGTGYYGYTF; cdr3_nt: TGCGCCAGCAGCCAAACCGGGACAGGGTACTATGGCTACACCTTC
clone_size: many; v_call: TRBV20-1; d_call: -; j_call: TRBJ1-2; cdr3_aa: CSAASGEDYGYTF; cdr3_nt: TGCAGTGCCGCCTCGGGGGAGGACTATGGCTACACCTTC
clone_size: many; v_call: TRBV10-3; d_call: TRBD2; j_call: TRBJ2-7; cdr3_aa: CAMKREGLYEQYF; cdr3_nt: TGTGCCATGAAGCGGGAGGGCCTATACGAGCAGTACTTC
clone_size: many; v_call: TRBV11-1; d_call: -; j_call: TRBJ2-7; cdr3_aa: CASSLAGRPAQYF; cdr3_nt: TGTGCCAGCAGCTTAGCTGGCAGGCCAGCGCAGTACTTC
clone_size: few; v_call: TRBV28; d_call: TRBD1; j_call: TRBJ1-4; cdr3_aa: CASRTRGPANEKLFF; cdr3_nt: TGTGCCAGCAGAACCAGGGGGCCTGCTAATGAAAAACTGTTTTTT
clone_size: many; v_call: TRBV5-1; d_call: -; j_call: TRBJ2-3; cdr3_aa: CASSYTGLDTQYF; cdr3_nt: TGCGCCAGCAGCTATACAGGGTTAGATACGCAGTATTTT
clone_size: many; v_call: TRBV4-1; d_call: -; j_call: TRBJ2-2; cdr3_aa: CASSHRPGGTGELFF; cdr3_nt: TGCGCCAGCAGCCACCGGCCCGGTGGCACCGGGGAGCTGTTTTTT
clone_size: many; v_call: TRBV11-3; d_call: -; j_call: TRBJ2-7; cdr3_aa: CASSYRPLYEQYF; cdr3_nt: TGTGCCAGCAGCTACAGGCCTCTCTACGAGCAGTACTTC
clone_size: -; v_call: TRBV6-5; d_call: -; j_call: TRBJ2-2; cdr3_aa: CASSPRRGRAHTGELFF; cdr3_nt: TGTGCCAGCAGCCCCAGGAGGGGGAGGGCCCACACCGGGGAGCTGTTTTTT
clone_size: many; v_call: TRBV19; d_call: TRBD1; j_call: TRBJ2-7; cdr3_aa: CASSVDRVNYEQYF; cdr3_nt: TGTGCCAGTAGTGTGGACAGGGTGAACTACGAGCAGTACTTC
clone_size: many; v_call: TRBV6-5; d_call: TRBD2; j_call: TRBJ2-3; cdr3_aa: CASSRTSGTGTDTQYF; cdr3_nt: TGTGCCAGCAGCCGGACTAGCGGGACTGGGACAGATACGCAGTATTTT
clone_size: many; v_call: TRBV29-1; d_call: -; j_call: TRBJ2-3; cdr3_aa: CSVRGALKGGTDTQYF; cdr3_nt: TGCAGCGTCCGCGGGGCCCTAAAGGGAGGCACAGATACGCAGTATTTT
clone_size: -; v_call: TRBV7-9; d_call: TRBD1; j_call: TRBJ1-1; cdr3_aa: CASSWEGQGGTEAFF; cdr3_nt: TGTGCCAGCAGCTGGGAGGGACAGGGCGGGACTGAAGCTTTCTTT
clone_size: many; v_call: TRBV20-1; d_call: -; j_call: TRBJ2-7; cdr3_aa: CSAREGKQVPYEQYF; cdr3_nt: TGCAGTGCTAGAGAGGGAAAACAGGTACCCTACGAGCAGTACTTC
clone_size: many; v_call: TRBV7-6; d_call: TRBD1; j_call: TRBJ2-6; cdr3_aa: CASSTRQGAGANVLTF; cdr3_nt: TGTGCCAGCAGCACCCGACAGGGGGCGGGGGCCAACGTCCTGACTTTC
clone_size: few; v_call: TRBV3-1; d_call: -; j_call: TRBJ1-3; cdr3_aa: CASSPGGVNTIYF; cdr3_nt: TGTGCCAGCAGCCCCGGGGGGGTAAACACCATATATTTT
clone_size: many; v_call: TRBV5-4; d_call: -; j_call: TRBJ2-7; cdr3_aa: CASSLDGTGLYEQYF; cdr3_nt: TGTGCCAGCAGCTTGGACGGGACCGGCCTTTACGAGCAGTACTTC
clone_size: many; v_call: TRBV4-1; d_call: TRBD2; j_call: TRBJ2-2; cdr3_aa: CASSSGSVGTGELFF; cdr3_nt: TGCGCCAGCAGTAGCGGGAGCGTTGGCACCGGGGAGCTGTTTTTT
clone_size: many; v_call: TRBV19; d_call: -; j_call: TRBJ2-5; cdr3_aa: CASSMDRGRWTQYF; cdr3_nt: TGTGCCAGTAGTATGGACCGAGGGAGATGGACCCAGTACTTC
clone_size: many; v_call: TRBV7-9; d_call: -; j_call: TRBJ2-6; cdr3_aa: CASSFSDRLGNVLTF; cdr3_nt: TGTGCCAGCAGCTTCTCAGACAGGTTAGGCAACGTCCTGACTTTC
clone_size: many; v_call: TRBV27; d_call: TRBD2; j_call: TRBJ2-1; cdr3_aa: CASSSRPPSGSTADEQFF; cdr3_nt: TGTGCCAGCAGTTCCCGACCCCCTAGCGGGAGTACTGCCGATGAGCAGTTCTTC
clone_size: -; v_call: TRBV19; d_call: -; j_call: TRBJ1-5; cdr3_aa: CASSMERRPSNQPQHF; cdr3_nt: TGTGCCAGTAGTATGGAGCGTAGGCCGAGCAATCAGCCCCAGCATTTT
clone_size: few; v_call: TRBV4-1; d_call: -; j_call: TRBJ1-1; cdr3_aa: CASSQDSTEAFF; cdr3_nt: TGCGCCAGCAGCCAAGATTCCACTGAAGCTTTCTTT
clone_size: many; v_call: TRBV12-3/TRBV12-4; d_call: TRBD1; j_call: TRBJ2-7; cdr3_aa: CASSFIQGATYEQYF; cdr3_nt: TGTGCCAGCAGTTTCATACAGGGGGCGACCTACGAGCAGTACTTC
clone_size: many; v_call: TRBV19; d_call: -; j_call: TRBJ2-7; cdr3_aa: CASSIQTSSYEQYF; cdr3_nt: TGTGCCAGTAGTATACAGACCAGCTCCTACGAGCAGTACTTC
clone_size: many; v_call: TRBV10-3; d_call: -; j_call: TRBJ2-3; cdr3_aa: CAISDRADTDTQYF; cdr3_nt: TGTGCCATCAGTGATCGAGCGGACACAGATACGCAGTATTTT
clone_size: -; v_call: TRBV27; d_call: -; j_call: TRBJ1-3; cdr3_aa: CASSFGIPGNTIYF; cdr3_nt: TGTGCCAGCAGTTTTGGGATTCCTGGAAACACCATATATTTT
clone_size: many; v_call: TRBV5-6; d_call: TRBD2; j_call: TRBJ2-7; cdr3_aa: CASSLTSGNDFIYEQYF; cdr3_nt: TGTGCCAGCAGCTTAACTAGCGGGAATGACTTTATCTACGAGCAGTACTTC
clone_size: many; v_call: TRBV6-5; d_call: -; j_call: TRBJ2-5; cdr3_aa: CASSFGLQETQYF; cdr3_nt: TGTGCCAGCAGTTTCGGACTTCAAGAGACCCAGTACTTC
clone_size: -; v_call: TRBV28; d_call: TRBD1; j_call: TRBJ2-5; cdr3_aa: CASSEGAVETQYF; cdr3_nt: TGTGCCAGCAGTGAGGGGGCAGTGGAGACCCAGTACTTC
clone_size: medium-sized; v_call: TRBV20-1; d_call: -; j_call: TRBJ2-3; cdr3_aa: CSAKVLHDQDTQYF; cdr3_nt: TGCAGTGCCAAAGTTCTACATGACCAAGATACGCAGTATTTT